The 23 T cell receptor beta chains given below trace back to one sample, sequenced in a study of T cells in Graves' hyperthyroidism and ophthalmopathy. Researchers took RNA transcripts and amplified the TCR beta CDR3 regions from them. The HTBI primer set was used in a first-round RT-PCR of the TCR CDR3. TCRdb reanalysed the multiplex PCR reads using MiXCR and keeps one entry per CDR3 protein. The sample shows around 300,000 distinct CDR3 sequences, approximately 14% of them seen only once. Sequenced sample: blood. These receptor sequences come from a woman between 25 and 40 years old with Graves' hyperthyroidism.

This clonotype has ten or more counts. The V gene is TRBV24-1, the J gene TRBJ2-5; D possibly matches TRBD1 or TRBD2 (5 bases each). V shed 4 bases and J shed 5 bases, with 13 bases lying between them. Looked up from germline, CDR1 is KGHDR and CDR2 is SFDVKD. There are 14 residues in the CDR3. The CDR3, as DNA: TGTGCCACCAGTGACCTGGACTCAGGGGAGACCCAGTACTTC. This encodes CATSDLDSGETQYF.

V and J are TRBV19 and TRBJ1-5; D is perhaps TRBD1 (5 bases). Deletions cut 3 bases from V and 11 bases from J, with 14 bases between. This CDR3 contains 13 residues. Germline CDR1 LNHDA, CDR2 SQIVND (reference sequence). The CDR3 reads CASSMGRTSAQHF. The DNA of the CDR3 is TGTGCCAGTAGTATGGGACGGACATCAGCCCAGCATTTT.

This clonotype came up many times. The chain employs TRBV6-2 or TRBV6-3 and TRBJ2-2; D remains unclear. CDR1 is MNHEY and CDR2 is SVGEGT in the germline V gene. V lost 0 bases and J 5 bases, leaving 13 bases between the germline ends. The CDR3 extends over 16 amino acids. The CDR3 spells CASSYSVQVQTGELFF. In nucleotides, the CDR3 is TGTGCCAGCAGTTACTCGGTCCAAGTCCAGACCGGGGAGCTGTTTTTT.

This chain uses TRBV24-1 with TRBJ2-2; D unresolved. The CDR3 totals 12 residues. Germline V gene sequence: CDR1 KGHDR, CDR2 SFDVKD. The V gene lost 6 bases and the J gene lost 4 bases, with 5 bases spanning the gap. The CDR3 DNA sequence: TGTGCCACCAGTCTTTTCACCGGGGAGCTGTTTTTT. Encoded protein: CATSLFTGELFF.

This clonotype was recorded many times. V gene TRBV28 combines with J gene TRBJ1-5; 7 bases agree with TRBD1. V lost 5 bases and J lost 1; bases outside the gene matches: 5. This CDR3 spans 15 amino acids. Looked up from germline, CDR1 is MDHEN and CDR2 is SYDVKM. DNA for the CDR3: TGTGCCAGCAGTGAACAGGGGTCGAGCAATCAGCCCCAGCATTTT. Encoded protein: CASSEQGSSNQPQHF.

This clonotype was observed a handful of times. This chain connects TRBV24-1 to TRBJ2-3, with unresolved D. V was shortened by 9 bases and J by 6 bases, with 9 bases between the two germline ends. CDR3 size: 11 residues. CDR1 and CDR2 (germline): KGHDR, SFDVKD. The CDR3 DNA reads as TGTGCCACCCAGCTGTGGGATACGCAGTATTTT. This translates into CATQLWDTQYF.

This clonotype was counted many times. This rearrangement joins TRBV28 to TRBJ1-3, with D perhaps TRBD1 (5 bases). This CDR3 is built from 16 residues. Trimming shortened V by 2 bases and J by 2 bases, and 13 bases separated the two germline ends. Germline CDR1 reads MDHEN; CDR2 reads SYDVKM. CDR3 sequence: CASSLRGSRTGNTIYF. CDR3 coding DNA: TGTGCCAGCAGTTTAAGGGGCAGCAGGACTGGAAACACCATATATTTT. Complete variable domain (other parts from reference TRBV28 and TRBJ1-3): DVKVTQSSRYLVKRTGEKVFLECVQDMDHENMFWYRQDPGLGLRLIYFSYDVKMKEKGDIPEGYSVSREKKERFSLILESASTNQTSMYLCASSLRGSRTGNTIYFGEGSWLTVV.

This clonotype was recorded at least ten times. The chain couples TRBV2 to TRBJ1-4, with D possibly matching TRBD1 (5 bases). The germline V and J ends were trimmed by 6 bases and 4 bases, with 15 bases remaining between them. The CDR3 contains 15 residues. CDR1 and CDR2 (germline): SNHLY, FYNNEI. The CDR3 bases are TGTGCCAGCAGCAGCTCCGGGACGGTTAATGAAAAACTGTTTTTT. It specifies CASSSSGTVNEKLFF. Looking up the rest from reference TRBV2 and TRBJ1-4 gives the full variable domain: EPEVTQTPSHQVTQMGQEVILRCVPISNHLYFYWYRQILGQKVEFLVSFYNNEISEKSEIFDDQFSVERPDGSNFTLKIRSTKLEDSAMYFCASSSSGTVNEKLFFGSGTQLSVL.

This clonotype was counted ten times or more. The CDR3 reads CASRYPPGSAYEQYF. The CDR3 DNA follows: TGTGCCAGCAGGTATCCCCCGGGATCAGCCTACGAGCAGTACTTC. The genes are TRBV2 and TRBJ2-7; tentatively, D is TRBD2 (5 bases). This CDR3 has 15 amino acids. Germline V gene sequence: CDR1 SNHLY, CDR2 FYNNEI. Trimming shortened V by 6 bases and J by 2 bases, and 17 bases separated the two germline ends.

The chain carries TRBV7-9 and TRBJ2-1; 9 nucleotides agree with TRBD1. Losses at the gene ends were 1 base for V and 4 bases for J; bases not matched to a gene: 8. Germline V gene data show CDR1 as SEHNR and CDR2 as FQNEAQ (reference sequence). The CDR3 contains 17 residues. CDR3 sequence reads: CASSLVMWDRDYNEQFF. The CDR3 DNA reads as TGTGCCAGCAGCTTAGTTATGTGGGACAGGGATTACAATGAGCAGTTCTTC.

This clonotype was detected many times. The rearrangement uses TRBV11-2 and TRBJ2-2; D gene unclear. The germline V gene encodes CDR1 SGHAT and CDR2 FQNNGV. V shed 1 base and J shed 1 base, with 7 bases lying between them. This CDR3 comprises 15 residues. The CDR3 coding sequence is TGTGCCAGCAGCTTAGTCTCGCTGAACACCGGGGAGCTGTTTTTT. Its protein is CASSLVSLNTGELFF.

This clonotype was detected ten times or more. The rearrangement uses TRBV20-1 and TRBJ1-2; possible D gene TRBD1, 6 bases. V was shortened by 1 base and J by 7 bases, with 19 bases between the two germline ends. The CDR3 has 15 amino acids. The germline CDR1 and CDR2 sequences are DFQATT and SNEGSKA (reference sequence). The CDR3 coding sequence is TGCAGTGCTAGAGGTCGTCAGGGGAGATCCGGTGGCTACACCTTC. Its protein product is CSARGRQGRSGGYTF.

The chain combines TRBV19 with TRBJ1-1; D call uncertain. Germline V gives CDR1 LNHDA, CDR2 SQIVND (reference sequence). Trimming removed 7 bases at V and 5 bases at J, with 8 bases between. CDR3 length: 11 residues. The CDR3 nucleotides are TGTGCCAGTACGAGGGTAACTGAAGCTTTCTTT. This translates into CASTRVTEAFF.

This clonotype was recorded a few times. CDR3 in DNA: TGTGCCAGCTCACAAATCAAAAGGGGTGAGCAGTACTTC. Protein product: CASSQIKRGEQYF. V and J are TRBV18 and TRBJ2-7; the D gene is possibly TRBD1 (5 bases). The CDR3 runs 13 residues. Trimming removed 4 bases at V and 7 bases at J, with 14 bases between. Looked up from germline, CDR1 is KGHSH and CDR2 is LQKENI.

The sample holds many counts of this clonotype. The chain couples TRBV2 to TRBJ1-5; D remains ambiguous. The CDR3 consists of 16 residues. From germline, CDR1 is SNHLY and CDR2 FYNNEI. V was pared by 1 base and J by 8 bases, with 18 bases between. The DNA of the CDR3 is TGTGCCAGCAGTGAAGGGACCGGCCTTGGTTTTGAGCCCCAGCATTTT. Its translation: CASSEGTGLGFEPQHF.

The V gene is TRBV29-1, the J gene TRBJ1-2, with D perhaps TRBD1 (5 bases). The CDR3 length is 13 residues. Germline V CDR1 and CDR2: SQVTM, ANQGSEA. Trimming pared 6 bases from V and 4 bases from J, leaving 15 bases between. The CDR3 bases are TGCAGCGTCCAAGTTGATGGGGGCTATGGCTACACCTTC. The encoded protein is CSVQVDGGYGYTF.

This clonotype was seen more than once but under ten times. This may arise from a read error, as a much more abundant clone is one base away. V and J are TRBV12-3 or TRBV12-4 and TRBJ1-5; D might be TRBD1 (6 bases). The CDR3 is 13 residues long. The CDR3 nucleotides are TGTGCCTGCAGTTCGTCAGGGGACCAGCCCCAGCATTTT. It yields the protein CACSSSGDQPQHF.

The CDR3 spells CASSYMRSGANVLTF. DNA for the CDR3: TGTGCCAGCAGCTACATGAGATCTGGGGCCAACGTCCTGACTTTC. This sequence joins TRBV13 and TRBJ2-6; D is undetermined. V was pared by 4 bases and J by 1 base, with 8 bases between. Germline V CDR1 and CDR2: PRHDT, FYEKMQ (reference sequence). CDR3 length: 15 amino acids.

This clonotype was seen repeatedly, ten times or more. The V gene is TRBV2, the J gene TRBJ2-1, with 13 positions matching TRBD2. The CDR3 loop spans 15 amino acids. The ends lost 5 bases at V and 10 bases at J; junction bases unmatched: 8. The germline CDR1 and CDR2 sequences are SNHLY and FYNNEI. Written as DNA, the CDR3 is TGTGCCAGCAGTCCTACTAGCGGGAGGGCGGGAGAGCAGTTCTTC. This codes for CASSPTSGRAGEQFF.

This clonotype was found many times. The chain couples TRBV11-2 to TRBJ2-3, with no clear D. Trimming took off 1 base at V and 6 bases at J, with 8 bases between the two ends. Germline loops: CDR1 SGHAT, CDR2 FQNNGV. The CDR3 spans 13 residues. CDR3 sequence (DNA): TGTGCCAGCAGCTTAGTTGTTGCTGATACGCAGTATTTT. Protein product: CASSLVVADTQYF.

This sequence joins TRBV7-9 and TRBJ2-3; 9 bases match TRBD1. This CDR3 is 18 amino acids long. CDR1 is SEHNR, CDR2 FQNEAQ, per germline (reference sequence). V shed 0 bases and J 0 bases; nucleotides not matched to a gene: 7. CDR3: CASSLARTGDVSTDTQYF. The CDR3 nucleotides are TGTGCCAGCAGCTTAGCGCGGACAGGGGATGTGAGCACAGATACGCAGTATTTT.

In this sample, this clonotype turned up many times. The chain recombines TRBV28 with TRBJ2-7; possible D gene TRBD2, 6 bases. Looked up from germline, CDR1 is MDHEN and CDR2 is SYDVKM. The V end lost 3 bases, the J end lost 2 bases, and 8 bases lay between the germline ends. The CDR3 totals 13 residues. The CDR3 protein is CASSFGSPYEQYF. CDR3 sequence (DNA): TGTGCCAGCAGTTTCGGGAGCCCCTACGAGCAGTACTTC. Variable domain in full (rest from reference TRBV28 and TRBJ2-7): DVKVTQSSRYLVKRTGEKVFLECVQDMDHENMFWYRQDPGLGLRLIYFSYDVKMKEKGDIPEGYSVSREKKERFSLILESASTNQTSMYLCASSFGSPYEQYFGPGTRLTVT.

This clonotype was detected a few times. The V call is TRBV20-1, the J call TRBJ1-1; TRBD1 matches 7 bases. The V segment lost 6 bases and the J segment 6 bases; nucleotides outside the gene matches: 7. This CDR3 contains 12 residues. Looked up from germline, CDR1 is DFQATT and CDR2 is SNEGSKA (reference sequence). The CDR3 DNA reads as TGCAGTGCGCGAGGGGGCAGGGCTGAAGCTTTCTTT. It specifies CSARGGRAEAFF.